The 17 T cell receptor beta chains given below trace back to one sample, sequenced in a study of PD-1 blockade in classical Hodgkin lymphoma. The protocol was immunoSEQ multiplex PCR, while the TCRdb copy is restricted to in-frame clones and leaves out a portion. Among 20,000 to 25,000 clones listed, about 94% were seen once. Time point defined: newly diagnosed, previously untreated cHL patient sample. What was sequenced was peripheral blood mononuclear cells (PBMCs). The receptor set was obtained from a human donor with classical Hodgkin lymphoma.

A single count supports this clone. The chain uses TRBV29-1 and TRBJ2-1; tentative D call: TRBD2 (7 bases). The V gene lost 4 bases and the J gene lost 6 bases, with 16 bases spanning the gap. CDR3 length equals 14 residues. CDR1 is SQVTM and CDR2 is ANQGSEA in the germline V gene. The CDR3 bases are TGCAGCGTTGGAGGGGGGGAGTGGTCCAATGAGCAGTTCTTC. This translates into CSVGGGEWSNEQFF.

In its sample, this clone was seen once. The chain links TRBV20-1 to TRBJ2-1; D gene uncertain. Trimming stripped 3 bases from V and 9 bases from J, with 9 bases between. CDR1 and CDR2 (germline): DFQATT, SNEGSKA (reference sequence). The CDR3 is made up of 11 amino acids. Here the CDR3 reads CSARPKREQFF. As DNA, the CDR3 is TGCAGTGCTAGGCCTAAGCGTGAGCAGTTCTTC.

The chain joins TRBV7-6 to TRBJ2-1; D tentatively fits TRBD1 or TRBD2 (5 bases each). Deletions cut 2 bases from V and 6 bases from J, with 17 bases between. Germline V gene sequence: CDR1 SGHVS, CDR2 FNYEAQ. This CDR3 is built from 16 residues. This chain's CDR3 is CASSLPARGAGNEQFF. The CDR3 DNA follows: TGTGCCAGCAGCTTACCGGCGCGAGGGGCGGGCAATGAGCAGTTCTTC.

This chain joins TRBV5-4 and TRBJ2-7; D gene ambiguous. V was cut by 0 bases and J by 2 bases, with 3 bases left in between. Germline CDR1 SGHNT, CDR2 YYREEE (reference sequence). The CDR3 totals 12 residues. The CDR3 coding sequence is TGTGCCAGCAGCTTGGACGCCTACGAGCAGTACTTC. This gives the protein CASSLDAYEQYF.

The chain couples TRBV18 to TRBJ1-1; D gene ambiguous. Trimming stripped 6 bases from V and 0 bases from J, with 8 bases between. The CDR3 consists of 13 residues. Germline V lookup: CDR1 KGHSH, CDR2 LQKENI. The CDR3 nucleotides are TGTGCCAGCTCCCCGAGCTTGAACACTGAAGCTTTCTTT. Residues: CASSPSLNTEAFF.

The chain couples TRBV28 to TRBJ2-5; no clear D gene. The germline V and J ends were trimmed by 2 bases and 1 base, with 14 bases remaining between them. This CDR3 contains 16 residues. CDR1 and CDR2 from the germline V gene are MDHEN and SYDVKM. CDR3 amino acids: CASSLETFHGQETQYF. CDR3 coding DNA: TGTGCCAGCAGTTTAGAGACATTCCACGGCCAAGAGACCCAGTACTTC.

The chain uses TRBV11-3 and TRBJ2-7; tentative D call: TRBD1 (8 bases). V shed 4 bases and J shed 5 bases, with 18 bases lying between them. This CDR3 contains 15 residues. CDR1 and CDR2 from the germline V gene are SGHNT and YENEEA. This chain's CDR3 is CASSYEQGGLDEQYF. The CDR3 coding sequence is TGTGCCAGCAGCTATGAACAGGGGGGGTTGGACGAGCAGTACTTC.

This chain joins TRBV18 and TRBJ1-1; D is unclear. The CDR3 sequence is 14 residues long. With 2 bases removed from V and 1 base from J, the gap between germline ends came to 8 bases. Germline CDR1 reads KGHSH; CDR2 reads LQKENI. CDR3 nucleotides: TGTGCCAGCTCACCAACTCCGGGGAACACTGAAGCTTTCTTT. It codes for CASSPTPGNTEAFF.

The genes are TRBV7-2 and TRBJ2-7; D unclear. Germline CDR1 is SGHTA and CDR2 is FQGNSA. V was trimmed by 1 base and J by 2 bases, leaving 9 bases between them. The CDR3 is 14 amino acids. CDR3 sequence: CASSLGLTPYEQYF. The DNA for the CDR3 is TGTGCCAGCAGCTTAGGGCTGACCCCCTACGAGCAGTACTTC.

This clone was seen a few times. The chain is built from TRBV10-1 and TRBJ2-7; 9 bases map to TRBD2. Per the germline V gene, CDR1 is WNHNN and CDR2 is SYGVQD (reference sequence). The CDR3 has 16 amino acids. V shed 3 bases, J shed 5 bases, and the junction held 11 bases outside the gene matches. The CDR3 nucleotides are TGCGCCAGCAGTGAAGGGGCGGGAGGGCCTTCCGACGAGCAGTACTTC. It translates to CASSEGAGGPSDEQYF.

V is TRBV6-5 and J is TRBJ1-3; 9 positions agree with TRBD1. V lost 1 base to trimming and J lost 2 bases; unmatched junction nucleotides: 3. The CDR3 runs 16 residues. Germline V CDR1 and CDR2: MNHEY, SVGAGI. The chain's CDR3 is CASSYYGQGTGNTIYF. The DNA of the CDR3 is TGTGCCAGCAGTTACTACGGACAGGGGACTGGAAACACCATATATTTT.

The chain is built from TRBV9 and TRBJ2-6; D not certain. The CDR3 length is 19 residues. Germline V gene data show CDR1 as SGDLS and CDR2 as YYNGEE. Trimming removed 2 bases from V and 4 bases from J, with 22 bases in between. CDR3 sequence reads: CASSVTGAPLLGGANVLTF. CDR3 bases: TGTGCCAGCAGCGTTACGGGCGCGCCGTTATTAGGAGGGGCCAACGTCCTGACTTTC.

The chain has TRBV12-5 and TRBJ2-7; D is ambiguous. The CDR3 has 13 residues. V was shortened by 6 bases and J by 0 bases, with 9 bases between the two germline ends. Germline V lookup: CDR1 LGHNT, CDR2 FRNRAP. The CDR3 DNA reads as TGTGCTAGTGGGCCGCTGAGCTCCTACGAGCAGTACTTC. Protein product: CASGPLSSYEQYF.

The V call is TRBV2, the J call TRBJ2-7; the D call may be TRBD1 or TRBD2 (5 bases each). The CDR3 spans 14 residues. With 7 bases removed from V and 1 base from J, the gap between germline ends came to 14 bases. Germline loops: CDR1 SNHLY, CDR2 FYNNEI. This chain's CDR3 is CASTREPTSYEQYF. CDR3 bases: TGTGCCAGCACCAGGGAGCCTACTTCCTACGAGCAGTACTTC.

The J gene is TRBJ2-7, the V gene TRBV29-1; D call uncertain. The V end was cut by 1 base, the J end by 2 bases, with 3 bases between. The CDR3 runs 11 residues. Germline V gene lookup returns CDR1 SQVTM and CDR2 ANQGSEA. CDR3 sequence: CSVEGAYEQYF. The CDR3 DNA reads TGCAGCGTTGAAGGAGCCTACGAGCAGTACTTC.

V is TRBV2 and J is TRBJ1-6; TRBD1 aligns across 8 bases. There are 14 residues in the CDR3. Trimming at V came to 5 bases and at J to 7 bases, leaving 4 bases not matched to a gene. CDR1 is SNHLY and CDR2 is FYNNEI in the germline V gene. For the CDR3, the DNA is TGTGCCAGCAGTCCAACAGGGGGGAATTCACCCCTCCACTTT. It yields the protein CASSPTGGNSPLHF.

This chain links TRBV27 with TRBJ2-3; tentative D call: TRBD2 (5 bases). Germline loops: CDR1 MNHEY, CDR2 SMNVEV (reference sequence). The CDR3 is 19 amino acids. V lost 5 bases and J lost 2, with 26 bases in between. The CDR3 region is CASSLYRPGERRNTDTQYF. The CDR3 nucleotides are TGTGCCAGCAGTCTATACCGACCTGGGGAGCGGCGAAACACAGATACGCAGTATTTT.